Below, one TCR beta chain is given with its context. This specimen comes from a study of blood T cell repertoires in COVID-19. At the level of the study: PBMCs, B-cell-depleted T cells, or T cells were the source of the cDNA or gDNA that made up the material.

The CDR3 is made up of 15 amino acids. J lost 10 bases, V lost 8 bases, and 13 bases had no gene match. Germline CDR1 reads MDHEN; CDR2 reads SYDVKM. In the original workflow: Reference gene primers were amplified, and this amplification served to estimate nucleated cell counts. Profiled with immunoSEQ multiplex PCR; TCRdb holds only in-frame clones, not every one. V and J calls plus clone size are reproduced from that table; the DNA served to infer D and trimming. This sample has 100,000 to 120,000 clones; around 81% occur once, and the top ten carry 30% to 45%. Sequencing was performed on peripheral blood. The chain combines TRBV28 with TRBJ2-1, with 11 bases fitting TRBD1. This sequence originates from a man aged 80 or over with acute or convalescent COVID-19. CDR3 in amino acids: CASRYTGTGGNEQFF. CDR3 nucleotide sequence: TGTGCCAGCCGCTATACCGGGACAGGGGGGAACGAGCAGTTCTTC.